The T cell receptor (beta chain) described here comes from a study of monozygotic twins with inflammatory bowel disease. TCRdb reanalyzed the 5' RACE reads and collapses them to one entry per CDR3 protein, without DNA. This table holds roughly 160,000 distinct CDR3 sequences. Study-level findings and limits: Extra variability in the repertoires of patients may have come from differing immunosuppressive treatments.

As regards this clonotype: No antigen is known for it.

CDR3 length: 12 amino acids. Germline V gene lookup returns CDR1 SNHLY and CDR2 FYNNEI. The TCR was taken from a human donor with ulcerative colitis or Crohn's disease, or a healthy co-twin of an affected twin (not recorded which). The sample taken for sequencing was blood. J is TRBJ2-3 and V is TRBV2; TCRdb proposes TRBD1, but this gene call is untestable without DNA. CDR3 sequence reads: CASRQGADTQYF.